The next 24 T cell receptor beta chains were all read from a single sample in a study of radiation and T cells in renal cell carcinoma. Time point defined: baseline pretreatment blood. Treatment noted: 15 Gy SBRT to primary tumor, nephrectomy 4 weeks later. Data came from immunoSEQ multiplex PCR; TCRdb stores just in-frame clones and leaves some out. The sample carries some 100,000 clones, over 65% recorded once. Source: blood, taken from a patient whose treatment included radiotherapy and nephrectomy. These receptor sequences come from a man between 60 and 75 years old with renal cell carcinoma.

The CDR3, as DNA: TGTGCCAGCAGCTTAGCGACGGGACTAGCAGCGAATGAGCAGTTCTTC. This gives the protein CASSLATGLAANEQFF. The chain combines TRBV7-9 with TRBJ2-1, with 9 bases matching TRBD2. This CDR3 spans 16 amino acids. CDR1 and CDR2 from the germline V gene are SEHNR and FQNEAQ (reference sequence). V trimming: 0 bases; J trimming: 7 bases; junction bases outside the gene matches: 7.

The chain joins TRBV30 to TRBJ2-2; TRBD1 agrees at 10 bases. CDR3 length equals 17 residues. CDR1 GTSNPN and CDR2 SVGIG come from the germline V gene (reference sequence). V shed 5 bases, J shed 4 bases, and the junction held 13 bases outside the gene matches. The CDR3 nucleotides are TGTGCCTGGGAGGGACAGGGGCACCTCGGGGTCACCGGGGAGCTGTTTTTT. Its protein is CAWEGQGHLGVTGELFF. Full variable domain (missing parts from reference TRBV30 and TRBJ2-2): SQTIHQWPATLVQPVGSPLSLECTVEGTSNPNLYWYRQAAGRGLQLLFYSVGIGQISSEVPQNLSASRPQDRQFILSSKKLLLSDSGFYLCAWEGQGHLGVTGELFFGEGSRLTVL.

This clone was counted a single time. The chain uses TRBV19 and TRBJ2-1, with 9 nucleotides matching TRBD2. Germline CDR1 and CDR2: LNHDA and SQIVND (reference sequence). The CDR3 has 16 amino acids. The V and J ends lost 2 bases and 3 bases, in that order; junction bases with no gene match: 5. The DNA for the CDR3 is TGTGCCAGTAGTATACCCGCGACTAGCGGCTACAATGAGCAGTTCTTC. Encoded protein: CASSIPATSGYNEQFF.

This chain links TRBV10-3 with TRBJ2-1; 7 positions match TRBD1. V gave up 10 bases and J gave up 3 bases; unmatched junction bases: 9. The germline CDR1 and CDR2 sequences are ENHRY and SYGVKD. There are 14 residues in the CDR3. The CDR3 region is CASYRGGSYNEQFF. The CDR3 DNA is TGTGCCAGCTACAGGGGTGGAAGCTACAATGAGCAGTTCTTC.

CDR3 nucleotides: TGTGCCAGCAGCTTAGCATCGGGAGGGGGCGCAGATACGCAGTATTTT. Protein: CASSLASGGGADTQYF. This chain uses TRBV13 with TRBJ2-3, with a weak D call TRBD2 (8 bases). The CDR3 is 16 amino acids. The germline gives CDR1 PRHDT, CDR2 FYEKMQ (reference sequence). V was trimmed by 1 base and J by 4 bases, leaving 15 bases between them. Using reference TRBV13 and TRBJ2-3 for the parts outside the CDR3, the full variable domain is AAGVIQSPRHLIKEKRETATLKCYPIPRHDTVYWYQQGPGQDPQFLISFYEKMQSDKGSIPDRFSAQQFSDYHSELNMSSLELGDSALYFCASSLASGGGADTQYFGPGTRLTVL.

The chain recombines TRBV21-1 with TRBJ2-3; the table's D call, TRBD1, was not checked against the DNA. TRBV21-1 is a listed pseudogene. The CDR3 length is 14 residues. CDR3 loop: CASSNRGRTDTQYF. The CDR3, as DNA: TGTGCCAGCAGCAATCGTGGCCGCACAGATACGCAGTATTTT.

This sequence joins TRBV2 and TRBJ1-5; the match to TRBD1 covers 7 bases. Germline V gene lookup returns CDR1 SNHLY and CDR2 FYNNEI. The V and J ends lost 7 bases and 7 bases, in that order; junction bases with no gene match: 7. This CDR3 contains 13 residues. The CDR3 loop reads CASKTGWEQPQHF. The CDR3 DNA follows: TGTGCCAGCAAGACAGGGTGGGAACAGCCCCAGCATTTT. Full variable domain (rest looked up from reference TRBV2 and TRBJ1-5): EPEVTQTPSHQVTQMGQEVILRCVPISNHLYFYWYRQILGQKVEFLVSFYNNEISEKSEIFDDQFSVERPDGSNFTLKIRSTKLEDSAMYFCASKTGWEQPQHFGDGTRLSIL.

The chain is built from TRBV25-1 and TRBJ1-1; tentative D call: TRBD1 (6 bases). Trimming took off 6 bases at V and 7 bases at J, with 12 bases between the two ends. The CDR3 sequence is 12 residues long. From germline, CDR1 is MGHDK and CDR2 SYGVNS. The CDR3 here is CASRGRGSEAFF. The CDR3 DNA reads TGTGCCAGCAGAGGAAGGGGGAGTGAAGCTTTCTTT.

The CDR3 reads CASSIDAGASNQPQHF. CDR3 bases: TGTGCCAGTAGTATAGACGCAGGGGCAAGCAATCAGCCCCAGCATTTT. The V gene is TRBV19, the J gene TRBJ1-5; TRBD1 might be the D (6 bases). CDR1 is LNHDA, CDR2 SQIVND, per germline (reference sequence). V lost 0 bases and J lost 1, with 10 bases in between. The CDR3 is 16 amino acids.

This clone is a singleton in its sample. Different DNA sequences within this sample yield the same CDR3. V gene TRBV12-5 combines with J gene TRBJ1-2, with D unresolved. The CDR3 covers 12 residues. Per the germline V gene, CDR1 is LGHNT and CDR2 is FRNRAP. Trimming removed 3 bases at V and 0 bases at J, with 2 bases between. The chain's CDR3 is CASGFSNYGYTF. The CDR3 nucleotides are TGTGCTAGTGGTTTCTCTAACTATGGCTACACCTTC.

The V and J genes are TRBV30 and TRBJ2-2; 8 nucleotides line up with TRBD1. Looked up from germline, CDR1 is GTSNPN and CDR2 is SVGIG (reference sequence). The CDR3 has 13 amino acids. The CDR3 here is CATGTGNTGELFF. CDR3 coding DNA: TGTGCTACCGGGACAGGGAACACCGGGGAGCTGTTTTTT.

The gene calls are TRBV5-1 and TRBJ2-1; D is perhaps TRBD1 (7 bases). The CDR3 runs to 16 residues. Trimming cost V 0 bases and J 8 bases, with 18 bases left between them. Germline V gene data show CDR1 as SGHRS and CDR2 as YFSETQ. CDR3 sequence: CASSLAEVGGGDEQFF. The DNA of the CDR3 is TGCGCCAGCAGCTTGGCCGAGGTTGGAGGGGGCGATGAGCAGTTCTTC.

The chain is built from TRBV7-9 and TRBJ2-5; D remains ambiguous. V lost 5 bases and J lost 5, with 15 bases in between. This CDR3 spans 14 amino acids. Germline-derived CDR1 and CDR2 are SEHNR and FQNEAQ (reference sequence). CDR3 coding DNA: TGTGCCAGCAGCCCGACGGCCGCCACGGAGACCCAGTACTTC. Encoded protein: CASSPTAATETQYF.

The chain links TRBV30 to TRBJ2-7, with D perhaps matching TRBD1 or TRBD2 (5 bases each). Between the trimmed V and J ends, which lost 8 bases and 1 base, there was a span of 15 bases. The CDR3 has 13 residues. Germline CDR1 and CDR2: GTSNPN and SVGIG (reference sequence). The CDR3 DNA reads as TGTGCCGGCCACCGGGACGTATCCTACGAGCAGTACTTC. It specifies CAGHRDVSYEQYF.

The rearrangement joins TRBV5-1 to TRBJ2-7; no firm D call. Trimming shortened V by 1 base and J by 7 bases, and 12 bases separated the two germline ends. The CDR3 contains 13 residues. From germline, CDR1 is SGHRS and CDR2 YFSETQ. DNA for the CDR3: TGCGCCAGCAGCTTGAGGGCTAGTTATGAGCAGTACTTC. Amino acid sequence: CASSLRASYEQYF. The full variable domain, with the rest looked up from reference TRBV5-1 and TRBJ2-7, is KAGVTQTPRYLIKTRGQQVTLSCSPISGHRSVSWYQQTPGQGLQFLFEYFSETQRNKGNFPGRFSGRQFSNSRSEMNVSTLELGDSALYLCASSLRASYEQYFGPGTRLTVT.

The DNA of the CDR3 is TGTGCCAGCAGCATACAAGGAGGGAGGGCGGGGACAGATACGCAGTATTTT. Translated: CASSIQGGRAGTDTQYF. The V and J genes are TRBV7-2 and TRBJ2-3; 7 nucleotides match TRBD2. CDR3 size: 17 residues. The J segment lost 3 bases and the V segment lost 5 bases, leaving 14 bases of the junction unmatched. Germline-derived CDR1 and CDR2 are SGHTA and FQGNSA. The full variable domain, with the rest looked up from reference TRBV7-2 and TRBJ2-3, is GAGVSQSPSNKVTEKGKDVELRCDPISGHTALYWYRQSLGQGLEFLIYFQGNSAPDKSGLPSDRFSAERTGGSVSTLTIQRTQQEDSAVYLCASSIQGGRAGTDTQYFGPGTRLTVL.

The DNA of the CDR3 is TGTGCCAGCACCCGACCCGGGACTAGGGGCTATGAGCAGTTCTTC. Protein: CASTRPGTRGYEQFF. The rearrangement links TRBV27 to TRBJ2-1; 8 nucleotides align to TRBD2. Trimming at V came to 7 bases and at J to 8 bases, leaving 13 bases not matched to a gene. CDR3 size: 15 residues. Per the germline V gene, CDR1 is MNHEY and CDR2 is SMNVEV (reference sequence).

This clone was counted only a few times. This chain's CDR3 is CASTLLAGSTGELFF. The CDR3, as DNA: TGTGCCAGCACCCTCCTAGCGGGAAGCACCGGGGAGCTGTTTTTT. The rearrangement links TRBV28 to TRBJ2-2, with TRBD2 matching over 9 bases. Germline V gene lookup returns CDR1 MDHEN and CDR2 SYDVKM. V trimming: 7 bases; J trimming: 4 bases; junction bases outside the gene matches: 7. This CDR3 spans 15 amino acids.

The V gene is TRBV15, the J gene TRBJ2-7; no clear D. Between the trimmed V and J ends, which lost 0 bases and 0 bases, there was a span of 6 bases. Germline V gene data show CDR1 as LNHNV and CDR2 as YYDKDF (reference sequence). The CDR3 sequence is 14 residues long. The CDR3 region is CATSRDRSSYEQYF. As DNA, the CDR3 is TGTGCCACCAGCAGAGATAGGAGCTCCTACGAGCAGTACTTC. The variable domain in full, with the rest retrieved from reference TRBV15 and TRBJ2-7, is DAMVIQNPRYQVTQFGKPVTLSCSQTLNHNVMYWYQQKSSQAPKLLFHYYDKDFNNEADTPDNFQSRRPNTSFCFLDIRSPGLGDTAMYLCATSRDRSSYEQYFGPGTRLTVT.

This clone was counted only a few times. V and J are TRBV6-5 and TRBJ1-1, with TRBD1 matching 7 bases. The CDR3 consists of 14 residues. The V gene's germline CDR1 is MNHEY and CDR2 SVGAGI. The J segment lost 2 bases and the V segment lost 6 bases, leaving 6 bases of the junction unmatched. As DNA, the CDR3 is TGTGCCAGCAGGTCGGGACAGTCAAACACTGAAGCTTTCTTT. Translation gives CASRSGQSNTEAFF.

This clone appeared once. The chain has TRBV7-6 and TRBJ2-1; no definite D call. From germline, CDR1 is SGHVS and CDR2 FNYEAQ. V lost 5 bases to trimming and J lost 3 bases, with 5 bases between them. The CDR3 has 12 amino acids. The CDR3 bases are TGTGCCAGCAGCCCCAGCTACAATGAGCAGTTCTTC. It encodes CASSPSYNEQFF.

V is TRBV23-1 and J is TRBJ1-3; D is uncertain. TRBV23-1 is an open reading frame, and its role is uncertain. V was trimmed by 5 bases and J by 8 bases, leaving 4 bases between them. CDR3 length equals 10 residues. CDR3 sequence: CASSNYTIYF. The DNA of the CDR3 is TGCGCCAGCAGTAATTACACCATATATTTT.

The V and J genes are TRBV10-1 and TRBJ2-1; 8 bases are a match to TRBD2. V trimming: 6 bases; J trimming: 4 bases; junction bases outside the gene matches: 5. CDR3 length equals 14 residues. Germline loops: CDR1 WNHNN, CDR2 SYGVQD (reference sequence). In DNA, the CDR3 is TGCGCCAGCAGCCGGACTAGCTCGTACAATGAGCAGTTCTTC. Residues: CASSRTSSYNEQFF.

This clone was picked up a small number of times. V is TRBV11-2 and J is TRBJ2-7; D might be TRBD2 (6 bases). V shed 5 bases and J shed 3 bases, with 14 bases lying between them. Germline V gene data show CDR1 as SGHAT and CDR2 as FQNNGV. This CDR3 contains 14 residues. CDR3 amino acids: CASSRETSSYEQYF. Written as DNA, the CDR3 is TGTGCCAGCAGCCGGGAGACTAGTAGCTACGAGCAGTACTTC.